The rows below give T cell receptor beta chains drawn from one sample of a study of OX40 agonist ivuxolimab in advanced cancers. The table came from immunoSEQ multiplex PCR; TCRdb's copy has only in-frame clones and leaves some out. The sample contains tens of thousands of clones, over 75% of which appear only once. The sequences come from CD4+ or CD8+ T cells sorted from blood, collected in a trial of the OX40 agonist ivuxolimab. The source of these receptors is an adult with an advanced solid tumor such as melanoma, head and neck, liver or kidney cancer. The CDR3 runs from the conserved cysteine through the conserved F or W. A D gene is named only where the DNA matches it firmly. Rows may omit the clone size; those that give it use once, few, many or a size class.

clone size: NA; J gene: TRBJ2-1; V gene: TRBV2; D gene: TRBD2; CDR3 protein: CASTPGLAQISYNEQFF; CDR3 DNA: TGTGCCAGCACCCCGGGACTAGCACAAATTTCCTACAATGAGCAGTTCTTC
clone size: NA; J gene: TRBJ1-3; V gene: TRBV5-1; D gene: NA; CDR3 protein: CASSLALSGNTIYF; CDR3 DNA: TGCGCCAGCAGCTTGGCCCTCTCTGGAAACACCATATATTTT
clone size: NA; J gene: TRBJ1-2; V gene: TRBV5-1; D gene: TRBD1; CDR3 protein: CASSLGTGASNGYTF; CDR3 DNA: TGCGCCAGCAGCTTGGGGACAGGGGCTTCGAATGGCTACACCTTC
clone size: NA; J gene: TRBJ2-2; V gene: TRBV19; D gene: TRBD2; CDR3 protein: CASSILAGLGNTGELFF; CDR3 DNA: TGTGCCAGTAGTATATTAGCGGGTTTGGGGAACACCGGGGAGCTGTTTTTT
clone size: once; J gene: TRBJ2-2; V gene: TRBV18; D gene: NA; CDR3 protein: CASSPQQVHAELFF; CDR3 DNA: TGTGCCAGCTCACCACAGCAGGTTCATGCGGAGCTGTTTTTT
clone size: NA; J gene: TRBJ1-5; V gene: TRBV7-6; D gene: NA; CDR3 protein: CASSLTADQPQHF; CDR3 DNA: TGTGCCAGCAGCTTAACCGCAGATCAGCCCCAGCATTTT
clone size: NA; J gene: TRBJ1-1; V gene: TRBV12-5; D gene: NA; CDR3 protein: CASGPYEGAVGTEAFF; CDR3 DNA: TGTGCTAGTGGGCCCTACGAAGGGGCCGTGGGTACTGAAGCTTTCTTT
clone size: NA; J gene: TRBJ2-6; V gene: TRBV5-8; D gene: TRBD1; CDR3 protein: CASSLAGTGTFSGANVLTF; CDR3 DNA: TGTGCCAGCAGCTTAGCCGGGACAGGGACATTCTCTGGGGCCAACGTCCTGACTTTC
clone size: NA; J gene: TRBJ2-1; V gene: TRBV5-1; D gene: TRBD2; CDR3 protein: CASSSRPTGLAGGIYNEQFF; CDR3 DNA: TGCGCCAGCAGCTCGCGCCCTACTGGACTAGCGGGAGGAATCTACAATGAGCAGTTCTTC
clone size: NA; J gene: TRBJ2-7; V gene: TRBV2; D gene: NA; CDR3 protein: CASREQQGWGDEQYF; CDR3 DNA: TGTGCCAGCAGGGAACAACAGGGCTGGGGAGACGAGCAGTACTTC
clone size: NA; J gene: TRBJ1-1; V gene: TRBV29-1; D gene: TRBD1; CDR3 protein: CSVEGQMNTEAFF; CDR3 DNA: TGCAGCGTTGAGGGACAGATGAACACTGAAGCTTTCTTT
clone size: once; J gene: TRBJ2-3; V gene: TRBV4-2; D gene: TRBD2; CDR3 protein: CASSLATSEYTDTQYF; CDR3 DNA: TGTGCCAGCAGCCTAGCAACTAGCGAGTACACAGATACGCAGTATTTT
clone size: NA; J gene: TRBJ1-2; V gene: TRBV6-1; D gene: TRBD1; CDR3 protein: CASSEESGQGGYGYTF; CDR3 DNA: TGTGCCAGCAGTGAAGAATCCGGACAGGGAGGTTATGGCTACACCTTC
clone size: NA; J gene: TRBJ2-1; V gene: TRBV9; D gene: TRBD2; CDR3 protein: CASSESGGPFNEQFF; CDR3 DNA: TGTGCCAGCAGCGAGAGCGGGGGGCCCTTCAATGAGCAGTTCTTC
clone size: NA; J gene: TRBJ2-3; V gene: TRBV14; D gene: NA; CDR3 protein: CASSQALWANTDTQYF; CDR3 DNA: TGTGCCAGCAGCCAAGCACTCTGGGCGAACACAGATACGCAGTATTTT
clone size: NA; J gene: TRBJ1-1; V gene: TRBV7-2; D gene: NA; CDR3 protein: CASSLRPFTEAFF; CDR3 DNA: TGTGCCAGCAGCTTGCGACCATTCACTGAAGCTTTCTTT
clone size: NA; J gene: TRBJ1-2; V gene: TRBV28; D gene: NA; CDR3 protein: CASSSVIYGYTF; CDR3 DNA: TGTGCCAGCAGTTCAGTGATATATGGCTACACCTTC
clone size: NA; J gene: TRBJ2-2; V gene: TRBV6-4; D gene: NA; CDR3 protein: CASSDSWDTGELFF; CDR3 DNA: TGTGCCAGCAGTGACTCTTGGGACACCGGGGAGCTGTTTTTT
clone size: NA; J gene: TRBJ2-1; V gene: TRBV6-1; D gene: TRBD2; CDR3 protein: CASSEFGLAGYNEQFF; CDR3 DNA: TGTGCCAGCAGTGAATTCGGGCTAGCGGGCTACAATGAGCAGTTCTTC
clone size: NA; J gene: TRBJ2-1; V gene: TRBV7-3; D gene: TRBD2; CDR3 protein: CASSLNSGGAYEQFF; CDR3 DNA: TGTGCCAGCAGCTTAAATAGCGGGGGGGCCTATGAGCAGTTCTTC
clone size: few; J gene: TRBJ2-1; V gene: TRBV19; D gene: TRBD1; CDR3 protein: CASSRLGTAGSPSSSPSLNEQFF; CDR3 DNA: TGTGCCAGTAGTCGCCTTGGGACAGCAGGTTCCCCCTCTTCCTCCCCCTCTCTCAATGAGCAGTTCTTC
clone size: NA; J gene: TRBJ2-7; V gene: TRBV5-4; D gene: TRBD1; CDR3 protein: CASSHPRDRESYEQYF; CDR3 DNA: TGTGCCAGCAGTCACCCCCGGGACAGGGAGTCCTACGAGCAGTACTTC
clone size: NA; J gene: TRBJ2-7; V gene: TRBV28; D gene: TRBD2; CDR3 protein: CASSLGSGINYEQYF; CDR3 DNA: TGTGCCAGCAGTTTGGGTAGCGGGATTAATTACGAGCAGTACTTC
clone size: NA; J gene: TRBJ2-7; V gene: TRBV6-1; D gene: NA; CDR3 protein: CASSEQVVGVNEQYF; CDR3 DNA: TGTGCCAGCAGTGAACAGGTAGTCGGGGTAAACGAGCAGTACTTC
clone size: NA; J gene: TRBJ1-1; V gene: TRBV2; D gene: TRBD1; CDR3 protein: CASGQGWATEAFF; CDR3 DNA: TGTGCCAGTGGACAGGGGTGGGCCACTGAAGCTTTCTTT
clone size: NA; J gene: TRBJ1-2; V gene: TRBV7-3; D gene: TRBD1; CDR3 protein: CAIVLPGQGRSGRKNYGYTF; CDR3 DNA: TGTGCCATCGTCCTACCGGGACAGGGGAGAAGTGGCCGAAAGAACTATGGCTACACCTTC
clone size: NA; J gene: TRBJ2-7; V gene: TRBV14; D gene: NA; CDR3 protein: CASSQYPQHEQYF; CDR3 DNA: TGTGCCAGCAGCCAGTATCCCCAACACGAGCAGTACTTC
clone size: NA; J gene: TRBJ1-1; V gene: TRBV6-6; D gene: TRBD1; CDR3 protein: CASTIDRVGTEAFF; CDR3 DNA: TGTGCCAGCACCATCGACAGGGTCGGCACTGAAGCTTTCTTT
clone size: NA; J gene: TRBJ2-5; V gene: TRBV7-9; D gene: NA; CDR3 protein: CASSHHSGQETQYF; CDR3 DNA: TGTGCCAGCAGCCACCATAGCGGACAAGAGACCCAGTACTTC
clone size: NA; J gene: TRBJ2-1; V gene: TRBV10-3; D gene: TRBD2; CDR3 protein: CAISAVRREGFNEQFF; CDR3 DNA: TGTGCCATCAGTGCGGTTAGGCGGGAGGGTTTCAATGAGCAGTTCTTC
clone size: NA; J gene: TRBJ1-1; V gene: TRBV6-1; D gene: TRBD1; CDR3 protein: CASSGQGAENTEAFF; CDR3 DNA: TGTGCCAGCAGTGGACAGGGGGCTGAGAACACTGAAGCTTTCTTT
clone size: once; J gene: TRBJ1-4; V gene: TRBV7-6; D gene: TRBD1; CDR3 protein: CASSRGQGVGKLFF; CDR3 DNA: TGTGCCAGCAGCCGCGGACAGGGGGTAGGAAAACTGTTTTTT
clone size: NA; J gene: TRBJ1-4; V gene: TRBV18; D gene: TRBD1; CDR3 protein: CASSPYSGTGVEKLFF; CDR3 DNA: TGTGCCAGCTCACCATACTCGGGGACAGGGGTAGAAAAACTGTTTTTT
clone size: medium-sized; J gene: TRBJ2-7; V gene: TRBV5-4; D gene: TRBD1; CDR3 protein: CASSASRDRGREQYF; CDR3 DNA: TGTGCCAGCAGCGCCAGCCGGGACAGGGGCCGCGAGCAGTACTTC
clone size: NA; J gene: TRBJ2-2; V gene: TRBV18; D gene: NA; CDR3 protein: CASSPLSGSTGELFF; CDR3 DNA: TGTGCCAGCTCACCATTATCTGGTTCCACCGGGGAGCTGTTTTTT
clone size: NA; J gene: TRBJ1-5; V gene: TRBV19; D gene: NA; CDR3 protein: CASSFRRDQPQHF; CDR3 DNA: TGTGCCAGTAGTTTTAGGAGGGATCAGCCCCAGCATTTT
clone size: few; J gene: TRBJ2-5; V gene: TRBV7-2; D gene: TRBD2; CDR3 protein: CASSPAPGTSGLQETQYF; CDR3 DNA: TGTGCCAGCAGCCCAGCCCCCGGAACTAGCGGCCTACAAGAGACCCAGTACTTC